The 15 T cell receptor beta chains below all came from one sample that was sequenced in a study of cytomegalovirus exposure and HLA in healthy donors. Use of 60 Vbeta and 13 Jbeta primers characterized the PCR. Repertoires were generated with immunoSEQ multiplex PCR, while TCRdb's copy carries only in-frame clones and drops some. The sample lists about 110,000 clones, roughly 80% occurring once. The specimen was PBMCs. Receptors originate from a man aged 50-59 years in good health and CMV-seronegative.

V gene TRBV30 combines with J gene TRBJ1-5, with D perhaps TRBD1 (5 bases). CDR3 size: 13 residues. Trimming left V 5 bases short and J 7 bases short, with 15 bases between. The germline gives CDR1 GTSNPN, CDR2 SVGIG (reference sequence). CDR3: CAWSGGRSQPQHF. The DNA of the CDR3 is TGTGCCTGGTCTGGGGGGAGAAGCCAGCCCCAGCATTTT.

The CDR3 bases are TGTGCCAGCACCCAAGACAGGGATCAGCCCCAGCATTTT. This translates into CASTQDRDQPQHF. This rearrangement joins TRBV7-2 to TRBJ1-5, with 7 bases that match TRBD1. The germline V gene encodes CDR1 SGHTA and CDR2 FQGNSA. The CDR3 runs 13 residues. V shed 7 bases, J shed 5 bases, and the junction held 5 bases outside the gene matches.

The chain links TRBV13 to TRBJ1-3; 7 nucleotides match TRBD1. This CDR3 spans 18 amino acids. Germline V CDR1 and CDR2: PRHDT, FYEKMQ (reference sequence). The V segment lost 2 bases and the J segment 1 base; nucleotides outside the gene matches: 11. CDR3 sequence reads: CASSLNPARQGSGNTIYF. CDR3 in DNA: TGTGCCAGCAGCTTAAACCCGGCCAGACAGGGATCTGGAAACACCATATATTTT.

J is TRBJ2-7 and V is TRBV5-4; TRBD1 aligns across 7 bases. Unmatched junction bases numbered 0, after V lost 0 bases and J lost 6 bases. CDR3 length: 12 residues. Looked up from germline, CDR1 is SGHNT and CDR2 is YYREEE (reference sequence). The CDR3 loop is CASSLDRGEQYF. DNA of the CDR3: TGTGCCAGCAGCTTGGACAGGGGCGAGCAGTACTTC.

The J gene is TRBJ2-1, the V gene TRBV18, with 8 bases fitting TRBD2. The J segment lost 0 bases and the V segment lost 4 bases, leaving 8 bases of the junction unmatched. This CDR3 has 17 residues. CDR1 is KGHSH and CDR2 is LQKENI in the germline V gene. CDR3 coding DNA: TGTGCCAGCTCACGGGCGGGAGGCCTGAGCTCCTACAATGAGCAGTTCTTC. Amino acids: CASSRAGGLSSYNEQFF. Complete variable domain (other parts from reference TRBV18 and TRBJ2-1): NAGVMQNPRHLVRRRGQEARLRCSPMKGHSHVYWYRQLPEEGLKFMVYLQKENIIDESGMPKERFSAEFPKEGPSILRIQQVVRGDSAAYFCASSRAGGLSSYNEQFFGPGTRLTVL.

The rearrangement links TRBV6-1 to TRBJ2-5, with D unclear. Per the germline V gene, CDR1 is MNHNS and CDR2 is SASEGT. The CDR3 consists of 13 residues. The germline V and J ends were trimmed by 6 bases and 7 bases, with 15 bases remaining between them. CDR3 in DNA: TGTGCCAGCAGCTTACAGCCGGCTGGGACCCAGTACTTC. This translates into CASSLQPAGTQYF.

CDR3 sequence (DNA): TGCGCCAGCAGCTTGGATGAGTACGAGCAGTACTTC. Protein: CASSLDEYEQYF. The chain couples TRBV5-1 to TRBJ2-7, with D uncertain. The V end lost 0 bases, the J end lost 4 bases, and 5 bases lay between the germline ends. The length of the CDR3 is 12 residues. Germline-derived CDR1 and CDR2 are SGHRS and YFSETQ.

The chain links TRBV7-8 to TRBJ2-1; 8 nucleotides match TRBD2. This CDR3 comprises 16 residues. With V trimmed by 1 base and J by 3 bases, 5 bases remained unmatched. The germline V gene has CDR1 SGHVS and CDR2 FQNEAQ. CDR3 sequence reads: CASSLGPAGGYNEQFF. The CDR3 bases are TGTGCCAGCAGCTTAGGGCCGGCGGGAGGCTACAATGAGCAGTTCTTC.

V and J are TRBV7-6 and TRBJ2-1; the match to TRBD2 covers 8 bases. Germline trimming cut 5 bases from V and 9 bases from J; bases unmatched to any gene: 9. From germline, CDR1 is SGHVS and CDR2 FNYEAQ. The CDR3 runs 14 residues. CDR3 protein: CASSHKVTSGEQFF. CDR3 DNA: TGTGCCAGCAGCCATAAAGTTACTAGCGGTGAGCAGTTCTTC.

The rearrangement uses TRBV10-3 and TRBJ1-2; 8 nucleotides agree with TRBD1. The length of the CDR3 is 12 residues. V shed 10 bases and J 6 bases; nucleotides not matched to a gene: 7. Germline CDR1 reads ENHRY; CDR2 reads SYGVKD. The DNA for the CDR3 is TGTGCCACCACACAGGGGGACAATGGCTACACCTTC. Amino acid sequence: CATTQGDNGYTF.

In its sample, this clone was seen once. The chain's CDR3 is CASSLGSRTSTDTQYF. The DNA for the CDR3 is TGTGCCAGCAGCTTAGGATCGCGGACTAGCACAGATACGCAGTATTTT. The chain combines TRBV7-2 with TRBJ2-3; weak D call: TRBD2 (5 bases). Trimming removed 1 base from V and 0 bases from J, with 11 bases in between. Germline V lookup: CDR1 SGHTA, CDR2 FQGNSA. The CDR3 has 16 residues. Drawing the rest from reference TRBV7-2 and TRBJ2-3, the complete variable domain is GAGVSQSPSNKVTEKGKDVELRCDPISGHTALYWYRQSLGQGLEFLIYFQGNSAPDKSGLPSDRFSAERTGGSVSTLTIQRTQQEDSAVYLCASSLGSRTSTDTQYFGPGTRLTVL.

V and J are TRBV5-4 and TRBJ2-1; TRBD1 matches 9 bases. Per the germline V gene, CDR1 is SGHNT and CDR2 is YYREEE (reference sequence). The CDR3 is 14 amino acids. V shed 3 bases, J shed 6 bases, and the junction held 4 bases outside the gene matches. CDR3 coding DNA: TGTGCCAGCAGCTCCGGACAGGGGAGCAATGAGCAGTTCTTC. Protein product: CASSSGQGSNEQFF.

CDR3 amino acids: CASSLVGRDQPQHF. The DNA of the CDR3 is TGTGCCAGCAGTCTAGTAGGCAGGGATCAGCCCCAGCATTTT. The chain employs TRBV28 and TRBJ1-5, with a possible D match to TRBD1 (5 bases). Germline CDR1 is MDHEN and CDR2 is SYDVKM. Trimming cost V 5 bases and J 5 bases, with 13 bases left between them. The CDR3 contains 14 residues.

This chain uses TRBV7-3 with TRBJ2-1, with TRBD2 matching over 11 bases. The germline CDR1 and CDR2 sequences are SGHTA and FQGTGA. Trimming cost V 2 bases and J 9 bases; bases outside gene matches: 3. This CDR3 is built from 14 residues. The CDR3 nucleotides read TGTGCCAGCAGCTTAGGGCTAGCGGGAGGTGAGCAGTTCTTC. It translates to CASSLGLAGGEQFF.

The chain combines TRBV7-9 with TRBJ2-7; D gene unclear. CDR1 and CDR2 (germline): SEHNR, FQNEAQ (reference sequence). CDR3 length equals 14 residues. Trimming took off 4 bases at V and 1 base at J, with 11 bases between the two ends. The CDR3 DNA reads as TGTGCCAGCAGCTCAACCGAGGCTTCCTACGAGCAGTACTTC. Encoded protein: CASSSTEASYEQYF. Full variable domain (missing parts from reference TRBV7-9 and TRBJ2-7): DTGVSQNPRHKITKRGQNVTFRCDPISEHNRLYWYRQTLGQGPEFLTYFQNEAQLEKSRLLSDRFSAERPKGSFSTLEIQRTEQGDSAMYLCASSSTEASYEQYFGPGTRLTVT.